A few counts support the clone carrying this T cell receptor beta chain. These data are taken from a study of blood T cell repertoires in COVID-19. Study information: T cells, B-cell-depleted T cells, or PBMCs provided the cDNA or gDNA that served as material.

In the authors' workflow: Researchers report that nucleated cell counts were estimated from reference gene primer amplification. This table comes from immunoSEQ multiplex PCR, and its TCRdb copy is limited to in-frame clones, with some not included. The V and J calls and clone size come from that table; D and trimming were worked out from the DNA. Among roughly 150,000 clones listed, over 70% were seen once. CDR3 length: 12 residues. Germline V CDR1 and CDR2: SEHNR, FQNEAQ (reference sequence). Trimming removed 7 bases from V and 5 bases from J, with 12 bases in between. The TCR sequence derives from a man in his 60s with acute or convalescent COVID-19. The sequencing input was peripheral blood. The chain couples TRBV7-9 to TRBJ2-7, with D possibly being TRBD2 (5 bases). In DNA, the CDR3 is TGTGCCAGCAACGAGGCTAGCAACGAGCAGTACTTC. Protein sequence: CASNEASNEQYF. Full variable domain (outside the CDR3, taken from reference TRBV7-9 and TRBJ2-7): DTGVSQNPRHKITKRGQNVTFRCDPISEHNRLYWYRQTLGQGPEFLTYFQNEAQLEKSRLLSDRFSAERPKGSFSTLEIQRTEQGDSAMYLCASNEASNEQYFGPGTRLTVT.